These 4 T cell receptor beta chains share one sample of origin, sequenced in a study of shared clonotypes between healthy human individuals. Data came from immunoSEQ multiplex PCR; TCRdb stores just in-frame clones and leaves some out. The sample contains a few million clones, about 93% of which appear only once. Naivety among CD8 cells was defined by CD45RO negativity and positive CCR7 selection, thereby excluding terminally differentiated effector memory CD45RA+ cells. Sequences were obtained from naive CD8+ T cells from PBMCs. Receptors were obtained from a man aged 18 to 29 in good health. Some clones in this sample may be carry-over from other donors' samples.

This sequence joins TRBV28 and TRBJ2-1; 7 bases line up with TRBD2. J lost 4 bases, V lost 0 bases, and 30 bases had no gene match. The CDR3 runs 24 residues. The germline V gene has CDR1 MDHEN and CDR2 SYDVKM. The CDR3, as DNA: TGTGCCAGCAGTTTATGGGCAGGACACACGAGGAGCGGGACCTCCGAGATGGGGTACAATGAGCAGTTCTTC. Translated, it gives CASSLWAGHTRSGTSEMGYNEQFF.

This clone was seen once. The chain carries TRBV4-3 and TRBJ2-2; TRBD2 aligns across 9 bases. Germline V gene lookup returns CDR1 LGHNA and CDR2 YSLEER. After removal of 1 base from V and 3 bases from J, the junction contained 0 bases not matched to a gene. The CDR3 runs 15 residues. The CDR3 nucleotides are TGCGCCAGCAGCCAAGGACTAGCGGACACCGGGGAGCTGTTTTTT. Translating it yields CASSQGLADTGELFF.

The chain recombines TRBV2 with TRBJ2-3; a possible D gene is TRBD2 (6 bases). CDR1 and CDR2 (germline): SNHLY, FYNNEI. This CDR3 has 16 residues. The V end was cut by 8 bases, the J end by 4 bases, with 22 bases between. CDR3 protein: CASEEGRGTAADTQYF. The CDR3 bases are TGTGCCAGCGAGGAGGGACGCGGGACTGCCGCAGATACGCAGTATTTT.

The chain joins TRBV27 to TRBJ2-1, with 7 positions matching TRBD2. CDR1 MNHEY and CDR2 SMNVEV come from the germline V gene (reference sequence). Losses at the gene ends were 3 bases for V and 1 base for J; bases not matched to a gene: 12. This CDR3 is built from 18 residues. The CDR3 loop reads CASSFGAGELQSYNEQFF. In nucleotides, the CDR3 is TGTGCCAGCAGTTTTGGGGCGGGGGAGCTACAGTCCTACAATGAGCAGTTCTTC.